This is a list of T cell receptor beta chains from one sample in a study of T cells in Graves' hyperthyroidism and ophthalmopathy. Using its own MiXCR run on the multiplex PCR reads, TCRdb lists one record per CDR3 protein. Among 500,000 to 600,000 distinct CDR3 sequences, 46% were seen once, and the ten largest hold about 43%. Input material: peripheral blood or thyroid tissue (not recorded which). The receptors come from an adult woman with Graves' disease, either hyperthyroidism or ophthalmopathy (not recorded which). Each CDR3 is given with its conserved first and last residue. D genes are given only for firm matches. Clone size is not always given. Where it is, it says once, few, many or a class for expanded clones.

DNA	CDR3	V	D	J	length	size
TGTGCCAGCAGGGCTGGACAGGGCTCCTACGAGCAGTACTTC	CASRAGQGSYEQYF	TRBV2	TRBD1	TRBJ2-7	14	many
TGCAGCGTTAAAAGGGAGATTAACACCGGGGAGCTGTTTTTT	CSVKREINTGELFF	TRBV29-1	.	TRBJ2-2	14	many
TGCAGTGCTATTGGAACATACGAGCAGTACTTC	CSAIGTYEQYF	TRBV20-1	.	TRBJ2-7	11	many
TGTGCCAGCAGCGGGGCTTCAGATACGCAGTATTTT	CASSGASDTQYF	TRBV2	.	TRBJ2-3	12	.
TGTGCCACCAGTGATTTCGCATATGGCTACACCTTC	CATSDFAYGYTF	TRBV24-1	.	TRBJ1-2	12	.
TGCGCCAGCAGCCATGGCACGATGAACACTGAAGCTTTCTTT	CASSHGTMNTEAFF	TRBV4-1	.	TRBJ1-1	14	many
TGTGCCAGCAGAGCGGGACAGGCCTACGAGCAGTACTTC	CASRAGQAYEQYF	TRBV12-3/TRBV12-4	.	TRBJ2-7	13	once
TGCAGCGTTGCTACGGGGGCTTTCGCTGAAGCTTTCTTT	CSVATGAFAEAFF	TRBV29-1	.	TRBJ1-1	13	.
TGTGCCAGCAGTCCTGATAGCAATCAGCCCCAGTACTTC	CASSPDSNQPQYF	TRBV7-9	.	TRBJ2-5	13	.
TGTGCCAGCAGGGCCGGGACAGGGTCGTACGAGCAGTACTTC	CASRAGTGSYEQYF	TRBV6-5	TRBD1	TRBJ2-7	14	few
TGTGCCATCAGTGATCAAACAGGGGTCGAGCAGTACTTC	CAISDQTGVEQYF	TRBV10-3	TRBD1	TRBJ2-7	13	once
TGTGCCAGCAGCTTGTCACCCCTCCACTTT	CASSLSPLHF	TRBV7-9	.	TRBJ1-6	10	.
TGTGCCAGCAGTTTAGGAGTAAGCGAGCAGTACTTC	CASSLGVSEQYF	TRBV12-3/TRBV12-4	.	TRBJ2-7	12	many
TGCAGCGTTGATAGGTTGGGGGAGCTGTTTTTT	CSVDRLGELFF	TRBV29-1	.	TRBJ2-2	11	few
TGTGCCAGCAGCCCTAGCCCGACAGTTCCGAGGGCTGAAGCTTTCTTT	CASSPSPTVPRAEAFF	TRBV5-5	.	TRBJ1-1	16	few
TGCAACGTTGAATGGGGAGAGGACACTGAAGCTTTCTTT	CNVEWGEDTEAFF	TRBV29-1	.	TRBJ1-1	13	.
TGTGCCAGCGGGGTGGGTGCAGGGAACACTGAAGCTTTCTTT	CASGVGAGNTEAFF	TRBV2	.	TRBJ1-1	14	few
TGTGCCAGCAGCTCCGTTCGTTCACCCCTCCACTTT	CASSSVRSPLHF	TRBV7-2	.	TRBJ1-6	12	few
TGCAGTGCTATCGGGGGATTCTATGGCTACACCTTC	CSAIGGFYGYTF	TRBV20-1	.	TRBJ1-2	12	.
TGCGCCAGCAGTGATGGACTCGAGCAGTACTTC	CASSDGLEQYF	TRBV10-2	.	TRBJ2-7	11	many
TGCGCCAGCAGAGGAGACGGGATCGGGGTAGAAGCTTTCTTT	CASRGDGIGVEAFF	TRBV10-2	.	TRBJ1-1	14	.
TGTGCCAGCAGCTTGAGCGTCGCAATCGGACGCTCTGGAAACACCATATATTTT	CASSLSVAIGRSGNTIYF	TRBV7-6	.	TRBJ1-3	18	.
TGTGCCAGTAGTTTCGGACGGATCCTTAATGAAAAACTGTTTTTT	CASSFGRILNEKLFF	TRBV19	.	TRBJ1-4	15	.
TGTGCCAGTAGGAGAGACTCTGGGCCCTATGGCTACACCTTC	CASRRDSGPYGYTF	TRBV19	.	TRBJ1-2	14	few
TGTGCCAGCAGGGCCGGGGGACACACTGAAGCTTTCTTT	CASRAGGHTEAFF	TRBV6-6	.	TRBJ1-1	13	.
TGTGCCAGCAGCCCCCCGTTGGGGGATGAATGGTTCCAGCCCCAGCATTTT	CASSPPLGDEWFQPQHF	TRBV7-9	.	TRBJ1-5	17	.
TGTGCCAGCAGTGGGACAGGGTGCAACTATGGCTACACCTTC	CASSGTGCNYGYTF	TRBV27	TRBD1	TRBJ1-2	14	.
TGTGCCAGCAGCTTATCGGGGGACAGCTACGAGCAGTACTTC	CASSLSGDSYEQYF	TRBV7-4	.	TRBJ2-7	14	.
TGCAGCGTTCTGACACAGAGGACTAGCGGGAGCTGGTACGAGCAGTACTTC	CSVLTQRTSGSWYEQYF	TRBV29-1	TRBD2	TRBJ2-7	17	.
TGTGCCAGCAGTCCCGACAGTATGGCCAATCAGCCCCAGCATTTT	CASSPDSMANQPQHF	TRBV7-2	.	TRBJ1-5	15	many
TGTGCCAGCAGTCCCTTCTGGGGGGACAGACAAGAGACCCAGTACTTC	CASSPFWGDRQETQYF	TRBV6-5	.	TRBJ2-5	16	.
TGTGCCAGCGTGGACCGGGACGGTGGAGAGACCCAGTACTTC	CASVDRDGGETQYF	TRBV6-2/TRBV6-3	.	TRBJ2-5	14	many
TGTGCCAGCAGCTTAGCGGGGGGAATGAAAGGCTACACCTTC	CASSLAGGMKGYTF	TRBV7-8	.	TRBJ1-2	14	.
TGCAGTGCTTATACCCGGGACAGGGTTCGACAGCCCCAGCATTTT	CSAYTRDRVRQPQHF	TRBV20-1	TRBD1	TRBJ1-5	15	.
TGTGCCAGCTTGGGTCACCCCAGGATGAACACTGAAGCTTTCTTT	CASLGHPRMNTEAFF	TRBV2	.	TRBJ1-1	15	.